The 19 T cell receptor beta chains given below trace back to one sample, sequenced in a study of blood T cell repertoires in COVID-19. TCRdb keeps only in-frame clones here, not all; method: immunoSEQ multiplex PCR. The sample has tens of thousands of clones; 84% are singletons. Material: peripheral blood. The receptors derive from a man aged 50 to 59 with acute or convalescent COVID-19.

V is TRBV18 and J is TRBJ1-2; possibly TRBD1 for D (5 bases). The V end lost 3 bases, the J end lost 6 bases, and 17 bases lay between the germline ends. Germline loops: CDR1 KGHSH, CDR2 LQKENI. The CDR3 totals 15 residues. The CDR3 protein is CASSPTGGMLDGYTF. CDR3 DNA sequence: TGTGCCAGCTCACCCACGGGGGGAATGTTGGATGGCTACACCTTC.

This rearrangement joins TRBV6-5 to TRBJ1-5; a possible D gene is TRBD1 (6 bases). Trimming stripped 6 bases from V and 5 bases from J, with 14 bases between. Per germline, CDR1 MNHEY and CDR2 SVGAGI. The CDR3 is 14 amino acids. CDR3 coding DNA: TGTGCCAGCAGAACCACAGGGAGTCATCAGCCCCAGCATTTT. Its translation: CASRTTGSHQPQHF.

This clone has only one observation. This sequence joins TRBV7-2 and TRBJ1-1; possible D gene TRBD1, 5 bases. V lost 3 bases and J lost 3, with 8 bases in between. The length of the CDR3 is 13 residues. The V gene's germline CDR1 is SGHTA and CDR2 FQGNSA. The CDR3 reads CASSFIRDTEAFF. The CDR3 DNA follows: TGTGCCAGCAGCTTTATCAGGGACACTGAAGCTTTCTTT.

This clone was seen more than once but under ten times. This sequence joins TRBV9 and TRBJ2-3; D may be TRBD1 (5 bases). The CDR3 spans 12 residues. V was cut by 6 bases and J by 9 bases, with 14 bases left in between. Germline assignment: CDR1 SGDLS and CDR2 YYNGEE. The CDR3 DNA sequence: TGTGCCAGCACAGCAGGGCATTCGACGCAGTATTTT. It encodes CASTAGHSTQYF.

The rearrangement links TRBV19 to TRBJ1-2, with 11 bases aligning to TRBD1. Trimming at V came to 4 bases and at J to 4 bases, leaving 5 bases not matched to a gene. Germline values: CDR1 LNHDA, CDR2 SQIVND (reference sequence). This CDR3 contains 15 residues. The CDR3 here is CASSRGTGGVYGYTF. DNA for the CDR3: TGTGCCAGTAGTAGGGGGACAGGGGGTGTCTATGGCTACACCTTC.

This clone was seen a single time. The rearrangement uses TRBV19 and TRBJ1-5, with 8 nucleotides matching TRBD1. Germline CDR1 reads LNHDA; CDR2 reads SQIVND (reference sequence). V was clipped by 6 bases and J by 4 bases; unmatched bases: 8. The CDR3 contains 15 residues. The CDR3 nucleotides are TGTGCCAGTAGCCTCGGGACAGGTACGAATCAGCCCCAGCATTTT. Its translation is CASSLGTGTNQPQHF. The full variable domain, with the rest looked up from reference TRBV19 and TRBJ1-5, is DGGITQSPKYLFRKEGQNVTLSCEQNLNHDAMYWYRQDPGQGLRLIYYSQIVNDFQKGDIAEGYSVSREKKESFPLTVTSAQKNPTAFYLCASSLGTGTNQPQHFGDGTRLSIL.

This chain links TRBV15 with TRBJ2-1, with TRBD2 matching 8 bases. The germline gives CDR1 LNHNV, CDR2 YYDKDF (reference sequence). This CDR3 is 16 amino acids long. V lost 1 base, J lost 4 bases, and 6 bases stayed unmatched. CDR3 nucleotide sequence: TGTGCCACCAGCAGAGTTGCGGGGGGCGCATACAATGAGCAGTTCTTC. Protein sequence: CATSRVAGGAYNEQFF.

The rearrangement uses TRBV11-2 and TRBJ2-1, with TRBD2 identical over 11 bases. J lost 7 bases, V lost 5 bases, and 7 bases had no gene match. The V gene's germline CDR1 is SGHAT and CDR2 FQNNGV. This CDR3 has 15 amino acids. The CDR3 DNA is TGTGCCAGCAGCACGCGACTAGCGGGAAATAATGAGCAGTTCTTC. It encodes CASSTRLAGNNEQFF.

The J gene is TRBJ2-5, the V gene TRBV11-2; tentative D call: TRBD1 (5 bases). V was trimmed by 2 bases and J by 5 bases, leaving 9 bases between them. The CDR3 is made up of 13 amino acids. Germline V gives CDR1 SGHAT, CDR2 FQNNGV. The CDR3, as DNA: TGTGCCAGCAGCTTAACAGGAAGGGAGACCCAGTACTTC. Its protein product is CASSLTGRETQYF. The full variable domain, completed using reference TRBV11-2 and TRBJ2-5, is EAGVAQSPRYKIIEKRQSVAFWCNPISGHATLYWYQQILGQGPKLLIQFQNNGVVDDSQLPKDRFSAERLKGVDSTLKIQPAKLEDSAVYLCASSLTGRETQYFGPGTRLLVL.

This clone was observed a few times. Additional DNA sequences in this sample encode the identical CDR3. The chain has TRBV11-2 and TRBJ2-7; TRBD2 matches 11 bases. This CDR3 has 14 residues. CDR1 is SGHAT and CDR2 is FQNNGV in the germline V gene. With 2 bases clipped from V and 4 bases from J, the junction kept 1 base outside the gene matches. CDR3 in amino acids: CASSLTSGSYEQYF. DNA of the CDR3: TGTGCCAGCAGCTTAACTAGCGGGAGTTACGAGCAGTACTTC. The full variable domain, with the rest looked up from reference TRBV11-2 and TRBJ2-7, is EAGVAQSPRYKIIEKRQSVAFWCNPISGHATLYWYQQILGQGPKLLIQFQNNGVVDDSQLPKDRFSAERLKGVDSTLKIQPAKLEDSAVYLCASSLTSGSYEQYFGPGTRLTVT.

The V gene is TRBV5-6, the J gene TRBJ2-3; 8 bases line up with TRBD2. CDR3 length: 16 residues. The ends lost 3 bases at V and 6 bases at J; junction bases unmatched: 12. CDR1 is SGHDT and CDR2 is YYEEEE in the germline V gene. DNA of the CDR3: TGTGCCAGCAGCTCAGGGGTAGCGGGAAAGGGGGATACGCAGTATTTT. Translation: CASSSGVAGKGDTQYF.

V usage is TRBV28 and J usage is TRBJ1-4; 8 nucleotides align to TRBD1. CDR1 and CDR2 from the germline V gene are MDHEN and SYDVKM. With V trimmed by 4 bases and J by 6 bases, 7 bases remained unmatched. CDR3 size: 15 residues. Written as DNA, the CDR3 is TGTGCCAGCAGTTCCTCCGGGACAGGATATGAAAAACTGTTTTTT. As protein: CASSSSGTGYEKLFF.

The chain is built from TRBV5-4 and TRBJ2-7, with a weak D call TRBD1 (5 bases). Trimming cost V 1 base and J 2 bases, with 10 bases left between them. Germline lookup yields CDR1 SGHNT and CDR2 YYREEE (reference sequence). The CDR3 extends over 14 amino acids. CDR3 nucleotide sequence: TGTGCCAGCAGCTTGTGGGGCAGGGCCTACGAGCAGTACTTC. As protein: CASSLWGRAYEQYF.

J is TRBJ2-1 and V is TRBV5-4, with TRBD2 matching over 8 bases. The V segment lost 4 bases and the J segment 10 bases; nucleotides outside the gene matches: 19. CDR3 length: 17 amino acids. Looked up from germline, CDR1 is SGHNT and CDR2 is YYREEE (reference sequence). CDR3 in DNA: TGTGCCAGCAGCCCCTCCCCCCCAGGGACTAGGATGGTGGAGCAGTTCTTC. Its protein product is CASSPSPPGTRMVEQFF.

To note about this clone: The sample holds other DNA sequences that translate to the same CDR3. The chain carries TRBV5-1 and TRBJ1-3; 7 nucleotides line up with TRBD1. J gave up 0 bases and V 7 bases, and 4 bases lay outside the gene matches. Germline-derived CDR1 and CDR2 are SGHRS and YFSETQ. This CDR3 spans 14 amino acids. The CDR3 DNA reads as TGCGCCAGCTCCCCAGGGGGCTCTGGAAACACCATATATTTT. This codes for CASSPGGSGNTIYF.

The chain joins TRBV3-1 (or the pseudogene TRBV3-2) to TRBJ2-7, with 14 bases matching TRBD2. Germline V gene lookup returns CDR1 LGHDT and CDR2 YNNKEL (reference sequence). CDR3 length: 16 residues. Trimming took 2 bases from V and 5 from J; bases not matched to a gene: 5. DNA of the CDR3: TGTGCCAGCAGCCAATGGGGGACTAGCGGGGGTAACGAGCAGTACTTC. Translating gives CASSQWGTSGGNEQYF.

The chain is built from TRBV14 and TRBJ1-3; D is possibly TRBD1 (6 bases). The CDR3 sequence is 16 residues long. Germline CDR1 and CDR2: SGHDN and FVKESK. Trimming took 0 bases from V and 3 from J, leaving 12 bases between them. CDR3 amino acids: CASSQDQGRYGNTIYF. The CDR3 coding sequence is TGTGCCAGCAGCCAAGATCAGGGGCGGTATGGAAACACCATATATTTT.

The chain links TRBV3-1 (or the pseudogene TRBV3-2) to TRBJ1-2; D may be TRBD1 (6 bases). V shed 6 bases and J shed 3 bases, with 11 bases lying between them. The germline V gene encodes CDR1 LGHDT and CDR2 YNNKEL (reference sequence). The CDR3 sequence is 13 residues long. CDR3: CASRGQRDYGYTF. The CDR3 DNA follows: TGTGCCAGCAGGGGACAAAGGGACTATGGCTACACCTTC.

This clone was detected once. The CDR3 protein is CASSSGVWGYTF. Here the CDR3 DNA reads TGTGCCAGCAGCTCCGGGGTTTGGGGCTACACCTTC. The chain carries TRBV7-8 and TRBJ1-2; D gene unclear. The length of the CDR3 is 12 residues. Per the germline V gene, CDR1 is SGHVS and CDR2 is FQNEAQ. V was pared by 4 bases and J by 8 bases, with 11 bases between.